This TCR beta chain is from a study of blood T cell repertoires in COVID-19. Study summary: Italy, Spain and the United States were the sources of the convalescent and acute COVID-19 samples. Sources were T cells, B-cell-depleted T cells, or PBMCs; the material itself was cDNA or gDNA.

Unmatched junction bases numbered 7, after V lost 3 bases and J lost 1 base. The CDR3 has 17 amino acids. CDR1 is SGDLS and CDR2 is YYNGEE in the germline V gene. Original analysis: Amplification of reference gene primers was used by the study to estimate nucleated cell counts. Assay: immunoSEQ multiplex PCR; the TCRdb copy retains only in-frame clones and omits some. That table supplies the V and J calls and clone size; D and trimming were determined from the DNA. Here the sample spans tens of thousands of clones, roughly 80% being singletons. Sequenced material: peripheral blood. The chain couples TRBV9 to TRBJ1-5; the match to TRBD1 covers 10 bases. The clonotype originates from a human donor in a cohort sampled during active COVID-19. This CDR3 is CASSAGTGVGSNQPQHF. The CDR3 DNA sequence: TGTGCCAGCAGCGCGGGGACAGGGGTAGGAAGCAATCAGCCCCAGCATTTT.